This T cell receptor beta chain was observed in a study of beta chain features in type 1 diabetes. CDR3 length: 15 amino acids. V shed 4 bases and J shed 1 base, with 13 bases lying between them. Germline V CDR1 and CDR2: MDHEN, SYDVKM. The isolated RNA, all of it, was reverse transcribed, so expressed TCRB transcripts were what got sequenced. Using immunoSEQ multiplex PCR, the repertoire was profiled, and TCRdb retains in-frame clones only, with some absent. The table shows around 300,000 clones, with about 10% occurring only once. General study results and limits: In the patient group, naive, central memory and Treg TCRB repertoires seemed more alike than in the healthy donor group. Among type 1 diabetes patients, VDJ junctions had fewer insertions and more deletions.

On this clone itself: Its antigen is not known.

By way of CD45RO/CCR7/CD25/CD127/CD95/CD27, the CD4+ regulatory, stem cell-like memory, central memory and naive cells were sorted. The sequencing sample was made of naive CD4+ T cells from blood. The TCR sequence derives from a woman between 25 and 40 years old in good health. The J gene is TRBJ1-1, the V gene TRBV28; TRBD1 might be the D (6 bases). CDR3 in DNA: TGTGCCAGCAGTTCGCCCGGGACAAAGAACACTGAAGCTTTCTTT. Translated: CASSSPGTKNTEAFF. The full variable domain, rest sourced from reference TRBV28 and TRBJ1-1, is DVKVTQSSRYLVKRTGEKVFLECVQDMDHENMFWYRQDPGLGLRLIYFSYDVKMKEKGDIPEGYSVSREKKERFSLILESASTNQTSMYLCASSSPGTKNTEAFFGQGTRLTVV.